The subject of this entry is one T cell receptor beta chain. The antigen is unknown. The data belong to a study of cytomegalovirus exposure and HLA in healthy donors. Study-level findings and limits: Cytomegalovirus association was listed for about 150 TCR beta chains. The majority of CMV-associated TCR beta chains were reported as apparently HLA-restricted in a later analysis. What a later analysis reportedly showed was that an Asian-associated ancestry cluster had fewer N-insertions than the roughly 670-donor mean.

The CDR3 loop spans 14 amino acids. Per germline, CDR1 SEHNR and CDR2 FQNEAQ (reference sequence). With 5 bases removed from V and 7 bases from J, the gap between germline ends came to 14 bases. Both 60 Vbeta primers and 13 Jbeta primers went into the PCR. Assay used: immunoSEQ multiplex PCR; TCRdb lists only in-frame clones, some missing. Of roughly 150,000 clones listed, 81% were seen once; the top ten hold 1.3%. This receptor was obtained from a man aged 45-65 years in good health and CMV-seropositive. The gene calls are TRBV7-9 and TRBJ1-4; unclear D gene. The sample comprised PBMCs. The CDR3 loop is CASSGGLHSEKLFF. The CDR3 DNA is TGTGCCAGCAGCGGTGGATTACACAGTGAAAAACTGTTTTTT.